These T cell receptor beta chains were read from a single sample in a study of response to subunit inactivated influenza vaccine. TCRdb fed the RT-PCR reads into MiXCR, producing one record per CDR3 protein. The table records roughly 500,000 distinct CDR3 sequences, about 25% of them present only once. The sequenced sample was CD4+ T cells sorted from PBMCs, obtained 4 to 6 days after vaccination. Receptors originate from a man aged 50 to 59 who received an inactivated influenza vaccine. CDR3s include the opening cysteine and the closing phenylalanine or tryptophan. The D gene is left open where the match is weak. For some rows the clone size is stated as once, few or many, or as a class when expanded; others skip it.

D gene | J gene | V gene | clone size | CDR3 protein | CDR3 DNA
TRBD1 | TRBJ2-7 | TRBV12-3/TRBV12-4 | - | CASRSTGVGYEQYF | TGTGCCAGCAGGTCGACAGGGGTAGGCTACGAGCAGTACTTC
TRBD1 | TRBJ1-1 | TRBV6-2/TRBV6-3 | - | CASSRSGQVAEAFF | TGTGCCAGCAGCAGGTCGGGACAGGTGGCTGAAGCTTTCTTT
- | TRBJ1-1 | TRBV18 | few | CASSVSRDTEAFF | TGTGCCAGCTCCGTCTCCAGGGACACTGAAGCTTTCTTT
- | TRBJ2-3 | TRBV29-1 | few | CSVINPDTQYF | TGCAGCGTGATAAATCCCGATACGCAGTATTTT
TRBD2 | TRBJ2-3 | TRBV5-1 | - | CASSLAGGAIGADTQYF | TGCGCCAGCAGCTTGGCCGGGGGGGCTATAGGGGCAGATACGCAGTATTTT
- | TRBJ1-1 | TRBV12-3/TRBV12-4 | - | CASTLRGSNTEAFF | TGTGCCAGCACCCTTAGGGGTTCGAACACTGAAGCTTTCTTT
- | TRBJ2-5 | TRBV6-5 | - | CASRNLRKTQYF | TGTGCCAGCAGAAACCTCCGGAAGACCCAGTACTTC
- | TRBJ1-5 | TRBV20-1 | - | CSVGGGGQPQHF | TGCAGTGTAGGGGGGGGAGGGCAGCCCCAGCATTTT
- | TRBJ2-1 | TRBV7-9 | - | CASSLLPSDEQFF | TGTGCCAGCAGCTTACTGCCGTCGGATGAGCAGTTCTTC
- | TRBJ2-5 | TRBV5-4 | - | CASSLRQIQETQYF | TGTGCCAGCAGCTTGCGGCAAATTCAAGAGACCCAGTACTTC
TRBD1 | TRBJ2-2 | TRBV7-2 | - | CASSATGANTGELFF | TGTGCCAGCAGCGCCACAGGGGCGAACACCGGGGAGCTGTTTTTT
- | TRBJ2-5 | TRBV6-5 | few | CASSYGGSTGTQYF | TGTGCCAGCAGTTACGGGGGGTCAACGGGGACCCAGTACTTC
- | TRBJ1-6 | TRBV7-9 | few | CASSLVQNSPLHF | TGTGCCAGCAGCTTAGTTCAGAATTCACCCCTCCACTTT
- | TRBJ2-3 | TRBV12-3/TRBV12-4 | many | CASHRSSTDTQYF | TGTGCCAGCCACCGAAGTAGCACAGATACGCAGTATTTT
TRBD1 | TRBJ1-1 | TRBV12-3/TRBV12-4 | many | CASSKATGAEAFF | TGTGCCAGCTCGAAAGCTACAGGGGCTGAAGCTTTCTTT
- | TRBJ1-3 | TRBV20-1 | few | CSAKSGDGDTIYF | TGCAGTGCTAAGTCAGGGGATGGGGACACCATATATTTT